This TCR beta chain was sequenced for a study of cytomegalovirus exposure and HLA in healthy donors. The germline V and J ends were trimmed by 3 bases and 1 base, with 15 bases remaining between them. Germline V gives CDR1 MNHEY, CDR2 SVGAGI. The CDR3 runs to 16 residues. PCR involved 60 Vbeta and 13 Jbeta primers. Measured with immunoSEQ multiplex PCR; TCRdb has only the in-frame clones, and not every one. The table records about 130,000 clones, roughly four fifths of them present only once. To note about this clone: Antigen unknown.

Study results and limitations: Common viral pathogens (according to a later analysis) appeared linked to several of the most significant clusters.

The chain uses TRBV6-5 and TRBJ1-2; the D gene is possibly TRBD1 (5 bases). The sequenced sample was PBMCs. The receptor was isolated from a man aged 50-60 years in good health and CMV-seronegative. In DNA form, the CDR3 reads TGTGCCAGCAGTTATTCTAGATCACAGGATAACTATGGCTACACCTTC. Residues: CASSYSRSQDNYGYTF.